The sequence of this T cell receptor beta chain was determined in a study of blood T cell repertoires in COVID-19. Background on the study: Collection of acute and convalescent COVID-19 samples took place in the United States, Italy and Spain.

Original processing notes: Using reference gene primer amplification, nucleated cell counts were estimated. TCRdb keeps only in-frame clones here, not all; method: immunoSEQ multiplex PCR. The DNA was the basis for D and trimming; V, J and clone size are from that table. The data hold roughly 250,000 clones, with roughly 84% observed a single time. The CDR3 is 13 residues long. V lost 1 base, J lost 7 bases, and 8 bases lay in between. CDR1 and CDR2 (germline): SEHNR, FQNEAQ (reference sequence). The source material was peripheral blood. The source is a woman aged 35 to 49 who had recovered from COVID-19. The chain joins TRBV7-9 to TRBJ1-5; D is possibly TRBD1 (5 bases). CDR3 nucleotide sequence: TGTGCCAGCAGCTTAGAAGGGGCCCAGCCCCAGCATTTT. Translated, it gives CASSLEGAQPQHF.